The rows below give T cell receptor beta chains drawn from one sample of a study of blood T cells in healthy people across ages. TCRdb processed the 5' RACE reads anew with MiXCR; each CDR3 protein has one entry. This table holds about 1.6 million distinct CDR3 sequences, 30% to 35% found once. Sequenced: blood. The receptors stem from a woman in her twenties or thirties in good health. The CDR3 runs from the conserved cysteine through the conserved F or W. The D gene is left open where the match is weak. For some rows the clone size is stated as once, few or many, or as a class when expanded; others skip it.

cdr3_aa	cdr3_nt	v_call	clone_size	d_call	j_call
CASSLRRDPSYNEQFF	TGTGCCAGCAGTCTTCGGAGGGATCCCTCCTACAATGAGCAGTTCTTC	TRBV12-3/TRBV12-4	few	-	TRBJ2-1
CASSLRAGGGYGYTF	TGTGCCAGCAGTTTAAGGGCGGGGGGCGGCTATGGCTACACCTTC	TRBV27	-	-	TRBJ1-2
CVSSLVGTQYF	TGTGTCAGCAGTTTAGTCGGGACCCAGTACTTC	TRBV28	-	-	TRBJ2-5
CATDGRGVERGDSGEQFF	TGTGCCACCGATGGCAGGGGTGTCGAGCGGGGGGATTCGGGTGAGCAGTTCTTC	TRBV10-3	-	TRBD2	TRBJ2-1
CASSLFPVGAKNIQYF	TGTGCCAGCAGTTTATTTCCAGTTGGGGCCAAAAACATTCAGTACTTC	TRBV27	few	-	TRBJ2-4
CASSGGLAMSTDTQYF	TGTGCCAGCAGCGGGGGACTAGCGATGAGCACAGATACGCAGTATTTT	TRBV9	few	TRBD2	TRBJ2-3
CASSQRGGSDEQFF	TGTGCCAGCAGCCAAAGGGGAGGGAGCGATGAGCAGTTCTTC	TRBV4-2	many	TRBD2	TRBJ2-1
CASSNPGQNFYGYTF	TGTGCCAGCAGTAACCCGGGACAGAACTTTTATGGCTACACCTTC	TRBV12-3/TRBV12-4	few	TRBD1	TRBJ1-2
CSVFLAGVIDTQYF	TGCAGCGTTTTTTTAGCGGGAGTCATAGATACGCAGTATTTT	TRBV29-1	few	TRBD2	TRBJ2-3
CASSQGYQTGGYGYTF	TGTGCCAGCAGCCAAGGCTACCAGACAGGGGGCTATGGCTACACCTTC	TRBV4-2	-	TRBD1	TRBJ1-2
CASSQITGSNEQFF	TGTGCCAGCAGCCAAATCACAGGGTCCAATGAGCAGTTCTTC	TRBV14	few	-	TRBJ2-1
CASSLIHPEGTDTQYF	TGCGCCAGCAGCTTGATTCATCCGGAGGGCACAGATACGCAGTATTTT	TRBV5-1	-	-	TRBJ2-3
CASSQRRVAGGSTDTQYF	TGCGCCAGCAGCCAACGAAGGGTAGCGGGAGGGAGCACAGATACGCAGTATTTT	TRBV4-1	-	TRBD2	TRBJ2-3
CAWTGSTSYEQYF	TGTGCCTGGACAGGGTCTACTTCCTACGAGCAGTACTTC	TRBV30	few	-	TRBJ2-7
CASSQGSGRATDTQYF	TGCGCCAGCAGCCAAGGTAGCGGGAGAGCCACAGATACGCAGTATTTT	TRBV4-1	-	TRBD2	TRBJ2-3
CAITKTTLTDTQYF	TGTGCCATCACAAAGACTACGCTCACAGATACGCAGTATTTT	TRBV10-3	many	-	TRBJ2-3
CASSSRSDNEQFF	TGTGCCAGCAGCAGCAGGAGCGACAATGAGCAGTTCTTC	TRBV7-9	-	-	TRBJ2-1
CSVWGEAFF	TGCAGTGTTTGGGGTGAAGCTTTCTTT	TRBV20-1	-	-	TRBJ1-1
CASSLLEKFNTEAFF	TGTGCCAGCAGCTTGTTAGAAAAATTTAACACTGAAGCTTTCTTT	TRBV7-2	-	-	TRBJ1-1
CASGARTSANEQFF	TGTGCCAGCGGCGCAAGGACTAGCGCTAATGAGCAGTTCTTC	TRBV6-5	few	TRBD2	TRBJ2-1
CASSEDSYTEAFF	TGTGCCAGCAGCGAGGACAGCTACACTGAAGCTTTCTTT	TRBV5-6	-	-	TRBJ1-1
CASSKTRAKEQYF	TGTGCCAGCAGCAAAACTAGGGCTAAGGAGCAGTACTTC	TRBV21-1	-	-	TRBJ2-7
CASSPTGFLGYTF	TGTGCCAGCAGCCCGACGGGATTCTTGGGCTACACCTTC	TRBV7-6	few	-	TRBJ1-2
CSARTGLGNQPQHF	TGCAGTGCTAGAACAGGGTTGGGCAATCAGCCCCAGCATTTT	TRBV20-1	-	-	TRBJ1-5
CASSQVVKGGEAFF	TGCGCCAGCAGCCAAGTCGTTAAAGGGGGTGAAGCTTTCTTT	TRBV4-1	few	-	TRBJ1-1
CASSDLGHYEQYF	TGTGCCAGCAGTGACCTCGGACATTACGAGCAGTACTTC	TRBV25-1	-	-	TRBJ2-7
CASMQSKGNEKLFF	TGTGCCAGCATGCAGTCAAAGGGTAATGAAAAACTGTTTTTT	TRBV6-6	-	-	TRBJ1-4
CASSESRPGGSSYEQYF	TGTGCCAGCAGTGAGTCTCGTCCGGGTGGAAGCTCCTACGAGCAGTACTTC	TRBV25-1	-	-	TRBJ2-7
CASSGRLGSNTEAFF	TGCGCCAGCAGCGGCCGTTTGGGATCGAACACTGAAGCTTTCTTT	TRBV5-1	-	-	TRBJ1-1
CASSGTSGWFSTDTQYF	TGTGCCAGCAGTGGCACTAGCGGGTGGTTTAGCACAGATACGCAGTATTTT	TRBV12-3/TRBV12-4	-	TRBD2	TRBJ2-3
CASSLTGTSGSIETQYF	TGTGCCAGCAGCTTAACCGGGACTAGCGGGAGTATCGAGACCCAGTACTTC	TRBV11-1	-	TRBD2	TRBJ2-5
CASETREGYYEQYF	TGTGCCAGCGAAACGCGGGAGGGGTACTACGAGCAGTACTTC	TRBV28	-	TRBD2	TRBJ2-7
CASSEFGGPQFF	TGTGCCAGCAGTGAATTCGGCGGGCCACAGTTCTTC	TRBV6-1	-	-	TRBJ2-1
CASLRGRSDAQYF	TGTGCCAGCCTCAGGGGGCGCAGCGACGCGCAGTACTTC	TRBV6-2/TRBV6-3	-	TRBD1	TRBJ2-7
CSAGVRGAPQHF	TGCAGTGCTGGGGTCCGGGGTGCGCCCCAGCATTTT	TRBV20-1	-	-	TRBJ1-5
CASSRRSGGAYNEQFF	TGTGCCAGCAGTCGAAGAAGCGGGGGGGCCTACAATGAGCAGTTCTTC	TRBV12-3/TRBV12-4	few	TRBD2	TRBJ2-1
CASSFSGSGTDTQYF	TGTGCCAGCAGCTTTAGCGGGAGTGGTACAGATACGCAGTATTTT	TRBV5-5	few	TRBD2	TRBJ2-3
CASRVQWTGELFF	TGTGCCAGCCGAGTACAGTGGACCGGGGAGCTGTTTTTT	TRBV5-5	few	-	TRBJ2-2
CASSKLGLAEETQYF	TGTGCCAGCAGCAAGCTGGGACTAGCGGAAGAGACCCAGTACTTC	TRBV3-1	few	TRBD2	TRBJ2-5
CATTYQERRETQYF	TGTGCCACAACCTACCAGGAACGACGGGAGACCCAGTACTTC	TRBV2	few	-	TRBJ2-5